The source of this T cell receptor beta chain is a study of T cell clonality in common variable immunodeficiency. Study-wide results and limits: Reportedly, TCR beta sequences from common variable immunodeficiency showed fewer deletions and N-nucleotide insertions.

About this clone: Its target is unknown. Read sequence stops 3 residues before the CDR3 end, and the germline J gene provides the missing end.

V lost 0 bases to trimming and J lost 7 bases; unmatched junction nucleotides: 3. The germline gives CDR1 GTSNPN, CDR2 SVGIG (reference sequence). The CDR3 is 14 residues long. Generated by immunoSEQ multiplex PCR, the TCRdb table keeps only in-frame clones and is missing some. The specimen has some 14,000 clones, none found just once. Input material: peripheral blood mononuclear cells. The origin of this receptor is a human donor with common variable immunodeficiency. The chain recombines TRBV30 with TRBJ1-4; 9 bases map to TRBD1. CDR3 sequence reads: CAWSVLGQGEKLFF. CDR3 DNA, as far as it was read: TGTGCCTGGAGTGTTTTGGGACAGGGTGAAAAA. Using reference TRBV30 and TRBJ1-4 for the parts outside the CDR3, the full variable domain is SQTIHQWPATLVQPVGSPLSLECTVEGTSNPNLYWYRQAAGRGLQLLFYSVGIGQISSEVPQNLSASRPQDRQFILSSKKLLLSDSGFYLCAWSVLGQGEKLFFGSGTQLSVL.